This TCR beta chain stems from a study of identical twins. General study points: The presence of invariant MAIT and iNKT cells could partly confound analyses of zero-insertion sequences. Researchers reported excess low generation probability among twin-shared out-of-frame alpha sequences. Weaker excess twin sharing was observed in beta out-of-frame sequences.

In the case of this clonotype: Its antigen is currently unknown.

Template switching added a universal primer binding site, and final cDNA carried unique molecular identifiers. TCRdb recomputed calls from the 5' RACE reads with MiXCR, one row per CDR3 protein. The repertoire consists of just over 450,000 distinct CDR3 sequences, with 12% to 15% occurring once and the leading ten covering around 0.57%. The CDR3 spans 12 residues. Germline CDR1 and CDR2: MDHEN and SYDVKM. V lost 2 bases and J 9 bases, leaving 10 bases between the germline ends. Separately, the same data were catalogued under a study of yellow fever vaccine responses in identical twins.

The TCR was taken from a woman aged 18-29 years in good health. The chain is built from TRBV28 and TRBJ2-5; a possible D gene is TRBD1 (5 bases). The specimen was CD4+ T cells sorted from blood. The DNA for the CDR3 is TGTGCCAGCAGTTTACAGGGTAGGGCCCAGTACTTC. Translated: CASSLQGRAQYF.